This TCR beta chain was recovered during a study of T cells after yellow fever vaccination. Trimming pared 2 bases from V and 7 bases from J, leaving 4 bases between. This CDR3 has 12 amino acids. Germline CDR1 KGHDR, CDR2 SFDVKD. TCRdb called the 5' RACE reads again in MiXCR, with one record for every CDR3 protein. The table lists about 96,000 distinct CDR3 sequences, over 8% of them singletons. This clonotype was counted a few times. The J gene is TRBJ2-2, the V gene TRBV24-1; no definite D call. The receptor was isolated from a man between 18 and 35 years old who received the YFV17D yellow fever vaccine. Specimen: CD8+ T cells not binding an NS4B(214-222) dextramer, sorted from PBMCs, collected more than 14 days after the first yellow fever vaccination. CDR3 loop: CATSDWVGELFF. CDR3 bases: TGTGCCACCAGTGATTGGGTCGGGGAGCTGTTTTTT.